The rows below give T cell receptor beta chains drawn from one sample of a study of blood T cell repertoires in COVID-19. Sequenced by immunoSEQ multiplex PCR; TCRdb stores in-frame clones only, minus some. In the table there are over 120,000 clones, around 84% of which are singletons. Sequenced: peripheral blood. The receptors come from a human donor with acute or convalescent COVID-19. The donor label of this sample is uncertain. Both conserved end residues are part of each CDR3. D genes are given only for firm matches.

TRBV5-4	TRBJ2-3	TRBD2	CASRGEGPTQYF
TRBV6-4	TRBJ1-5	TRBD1	CASSSTGGDQPQHF
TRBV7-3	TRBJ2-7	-	CASSLSSGGEQYF
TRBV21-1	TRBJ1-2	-	CASSKERQGADPFYGYTF
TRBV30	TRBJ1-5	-	CAWSRGNQPQHF
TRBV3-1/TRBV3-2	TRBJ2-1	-	CASSQEGRGNNEQFF
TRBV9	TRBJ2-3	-	CASSVVGGVGDTQYF
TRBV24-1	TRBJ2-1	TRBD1	CATSDPSGQGYNEQFF
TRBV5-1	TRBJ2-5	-	CASSLALDIQETQYF
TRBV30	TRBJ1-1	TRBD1	CAWSKGQGNTEAFF
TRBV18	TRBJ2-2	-	CASSPSTLTGELFF
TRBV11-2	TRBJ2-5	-	CASSLAKLGWSETQYF
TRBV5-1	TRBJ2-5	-	CASSRFSLLGASFETQYF
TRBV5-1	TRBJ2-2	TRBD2	CASRTSAGELFF
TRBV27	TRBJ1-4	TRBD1	CASSLGLGRGIATNEKLFF
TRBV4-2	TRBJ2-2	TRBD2	CASSRMGLAGRTGELFF
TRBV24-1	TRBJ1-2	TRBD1	CATSDSRQGRNGYTF
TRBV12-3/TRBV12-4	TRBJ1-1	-	CASSPDSTEAFF
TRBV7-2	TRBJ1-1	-	CASSLSRTVGTEAFF
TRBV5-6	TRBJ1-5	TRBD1	CASSLTGVKGNQPQHF
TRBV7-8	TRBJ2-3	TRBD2	CASSSGLAGGTDTQYF
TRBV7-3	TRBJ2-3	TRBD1	CASSSRQGDNGRATQYF
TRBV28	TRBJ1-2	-	CASSLTDVGRVVGYTF
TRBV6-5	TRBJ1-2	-	CASSRGGFEGYTF
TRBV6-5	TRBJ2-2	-	CASSYSLGATGELFF
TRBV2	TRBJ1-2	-	CASSEELRYGYTF
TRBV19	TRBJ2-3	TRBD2	CASSMRGGNTDTQYF
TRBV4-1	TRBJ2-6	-	CASSQEGPGANVLTF
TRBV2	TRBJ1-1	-	CASTLSGGEAFF
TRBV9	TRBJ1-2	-	CASSVGQGRLEGYTF
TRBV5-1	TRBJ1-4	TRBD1	CASSFLGGQGDEKLFF
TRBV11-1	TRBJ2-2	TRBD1	CASSPRGRINTGELFF
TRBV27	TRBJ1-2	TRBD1	CASRGTGGDYGYTF
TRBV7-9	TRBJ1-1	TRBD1	CASSPTTGGYTEAFF
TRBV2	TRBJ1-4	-	CASMSQAEKLFF
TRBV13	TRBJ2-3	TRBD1	CASSQGAGDTQYF
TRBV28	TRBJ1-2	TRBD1	CASRPPGQIYGYTF
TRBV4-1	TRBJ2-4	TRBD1	CASAPTGYTIQYF
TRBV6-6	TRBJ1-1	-	CASSPTGGRYTEAFF
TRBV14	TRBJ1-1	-	CASSPLGGGWNTEAFF